One sample yielded the 8 T cell receptor beta chains listed below, sequenced in a study of control samples from healthy donors and cancer patients. The assay was immunoSEQ multiplex PCR, and TCRdb's table has in-frame clones only and misses some. The table records approximately 79,000 clones, about 89% of them present only once. Sequenced input: blood. The receptors shown here come from a man aged 45-60 years in good health.

This clone came up once. This chain joins TRBV7-9 and TRBJ2-7; 11 nucleotides agree with TRBD1. The V and J ends lost 5 bases and 3 bases, in that order; junction bases with no gene match: 6. Germline loops: CDR1 SEHNR, CDR2 FQNEAQ (reference sequence). The CDR3 consists of 15 residues. Here the CDR3 DNA reads TGTGCCAGCAGCCCGCCCGGGACAGGGGGCTACGAGCAGTACTTC. It is translated as CASSPPGTGGYEQYF.

In regard to this clone: Since a much larger clone is just one base distant, this may be a read error. The chain joins TRBV19 to TRBJ2-3; the match to TRBD1 covers 9 bases. CDR3 length equals 13 residues. Germline CDR1 LNHDA, CDR2 SQIVND (reference sequence). CDR3 nucleotide sequence: TGTACCAGTAGTATAGGACAGGGGGATACGCAGTATTTT. It translates to CTSSIGQGDTQYF.

The J gene is TRBJ1-5, the V gene TRBV18; 7 nucleotides line up with TRBD1. With 3 bases clipped from V and 4 bases from J, the junction kept 0 bases outside the gene matches. The CDR3 extends over 13 amino acids. The V gene's germline CDR1 is KGHSH and CDR2 LQKENI. CDR3 protein: CASSPDRNQPQHF. The DNA of the CDR3 is TGTGCCAGCTCACCGGACAGGAATCAGCCCCAGCATTTT.

The rearrangement joins TRBV5-8 to TRBJ1-5, with D possibly matching TRBD1 (5 bases). Trimming left V 5 bases short and J 0 bases short, with 9 bases between. The V gene's germline CDR1 is SGHTS and CDR2 YDEGEE. The CDR3 contains 14 residues. CDR3 nucleotide sequence: TGTGCCAGCAGTAGGGGTTATAGCAATCAGCCCCAGCATTTT. Amino acids: CASSRGYSNQPQHF.

J is TRBJ2-3 and V is TRBV5-4, with D perhaps TRBD1 or TRBD2 (5 bases each). Trimming shortened V by 2 bases and J by 3 bases, and 13 bases separated the two germline ends. CDR3 length equals 15 residues. Germline assignment: CDR1 SGHNT and CDR2 YYREEE (reference sequence). The chain's CDR3 is CASSFGAETTDTQYF. The CDR3 DNA follows: TGTGCCAGCAGCTTCGGGGCGGAGACTACAGATACGCAGTATTTT.

The rearrangement joins TRBV7-2 to TRBJ2-7; D uncertain. Trimming shortened V by 1 base and J by 2 bases, and 9 bases separated the two germline ends. Germline CDR1 is SGHTA and CDR2 is FQGNSA. CDR3 length: 14 amino acids. The CDR3 region is CASSLDPNTYEQYF. The CDR3 nucleotides are TGTGCCAGCAGCTTAGATCCGAATACCTACGAGCAGTACTTC.

This chain joins TRBV29-1 and TRBJ2-7, with TRBD2 as a possible D gene (6 bases). Germline-derived CDR1 and CDR2 are SQVTM and ANQGSEA. CDR3 length equals 16 residues. V was pared by 2 bases and J by 3 bases, with 20 bases between. The CDR3: CSVEKSGENLDYEQYF. CDR3 nucleotides: TGCAGCGTTGAAAAATCGGGGGAGAACCTTGACTACGAGCAGTACTTC.

V gene TRBV7-9 combines with J gene TRBJ1-1; D is possibly TRBD1 (5 bases). Looked up from germline, CDR1 is SEHNR and CDR2 is FQNEAQ (reference sequence). V gave up 3 bases and J gave up 1 base, with 6 bases separating them. The CDR3 is made up of 13 amino acids. CDR3 coding DNA: TGTGCCAGCAGCTTCGGGGCGAACACTGAAGCTTTCTTT. Amino acids: CASSFGANTEAFF.